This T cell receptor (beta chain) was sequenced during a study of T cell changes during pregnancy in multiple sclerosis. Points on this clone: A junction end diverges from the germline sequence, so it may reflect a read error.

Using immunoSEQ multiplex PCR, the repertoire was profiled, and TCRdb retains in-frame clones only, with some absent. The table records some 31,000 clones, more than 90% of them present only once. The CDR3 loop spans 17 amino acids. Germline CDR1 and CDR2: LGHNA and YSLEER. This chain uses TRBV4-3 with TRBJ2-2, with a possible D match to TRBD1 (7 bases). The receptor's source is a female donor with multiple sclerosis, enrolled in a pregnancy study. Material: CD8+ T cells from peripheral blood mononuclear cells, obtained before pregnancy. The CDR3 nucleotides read TGCGCCAGCAGCCAAGATCGAGCGACAGGGTATTCCGGGGGGCTGTTTTTT. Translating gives CASSQDRATGYSGGLFF.